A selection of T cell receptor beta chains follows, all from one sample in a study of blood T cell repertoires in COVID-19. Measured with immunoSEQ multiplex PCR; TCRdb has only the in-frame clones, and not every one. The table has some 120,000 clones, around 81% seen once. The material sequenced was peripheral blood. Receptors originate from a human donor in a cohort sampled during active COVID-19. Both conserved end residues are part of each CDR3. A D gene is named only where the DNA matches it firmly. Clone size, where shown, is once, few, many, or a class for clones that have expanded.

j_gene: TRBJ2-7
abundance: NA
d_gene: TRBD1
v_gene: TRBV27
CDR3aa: CASSRTGAYEQYF
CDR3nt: TGTGCCAGCAGTCGGACAGGAGCCTACGAGCAGTACTTC

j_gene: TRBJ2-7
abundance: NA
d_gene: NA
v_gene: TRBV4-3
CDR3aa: CASSQTSGSSYEQYF
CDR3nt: TGCGCCAGCAGCCAAACTAGTGGAAGCTCCTACGAGCAGTACTTC

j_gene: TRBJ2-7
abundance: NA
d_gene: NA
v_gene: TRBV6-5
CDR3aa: CASSRETGTYEQYF
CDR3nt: TGTGCCAGCAGTCGTGAGACAGGAACATACGAGCAGTACTTC

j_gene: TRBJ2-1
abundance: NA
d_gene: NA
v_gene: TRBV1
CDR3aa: CTSSPRPEGAPRNEQFF
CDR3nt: TGCACCAGCAGCCCTCGGCCGGAGGGGGCGCCCCGCAATGAGCAGTTCTTC

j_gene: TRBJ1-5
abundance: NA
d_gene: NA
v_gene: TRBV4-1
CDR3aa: CASSQDLQGNIAINQPQHF
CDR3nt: TGCGCCAGCAGCCAAGACCTACAGGGAAACATAGCAATCAATCAGCCCCAGCATTTT

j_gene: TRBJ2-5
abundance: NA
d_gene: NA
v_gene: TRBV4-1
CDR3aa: CASSQDQAWAGAETQYF
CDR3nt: TGCGCCAGCAGCCAAGATCAAGCTTGGGCGGGGGCGGAGACCCAGTACTTC

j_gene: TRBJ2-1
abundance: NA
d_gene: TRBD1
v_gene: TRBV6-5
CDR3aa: CASSYQGADEQFF
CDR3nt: TGTGCCAGCAGTTACCAGGGGGCGGATGAGCAGTTCTTC

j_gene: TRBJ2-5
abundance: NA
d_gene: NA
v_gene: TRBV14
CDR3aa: CASSLSETQYF
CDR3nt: TGTGCCAGCAGCCTGAGTGAGACCCAGTACTTC

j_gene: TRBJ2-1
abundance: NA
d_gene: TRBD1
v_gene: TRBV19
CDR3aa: CASSPGTGNEQFF
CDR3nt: TGTGCCAGTAGTCCAGGGACAGGGAATGAGCAGTTCTTC

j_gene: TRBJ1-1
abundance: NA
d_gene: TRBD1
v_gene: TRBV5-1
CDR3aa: CASSEGTGANTEAFF
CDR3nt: TGCGCCAGCAGCGAGGGGACAGGGGCAAACACTGAAGCTTTCTTT

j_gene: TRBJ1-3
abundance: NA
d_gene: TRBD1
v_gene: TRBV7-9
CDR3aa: CASSPQGVGNTIYF
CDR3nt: TGTGCCAGCAGCCCTCAGGGGGTCGGAAACACCATATATTTT

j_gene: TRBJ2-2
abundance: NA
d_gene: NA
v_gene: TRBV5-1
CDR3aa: CASSSAAGSHTGELFF
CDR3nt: TGCGCCAGCAGCTCGGCCGCAGGGTCCCACACCGGGGAGCTGTTTTTT

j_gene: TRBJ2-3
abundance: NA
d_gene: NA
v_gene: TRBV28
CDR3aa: CASSSSHLGYTQYF
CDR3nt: TGTGCCAGCAGTTCCTCCCACTTGGGCTATACGCAGTATTTT

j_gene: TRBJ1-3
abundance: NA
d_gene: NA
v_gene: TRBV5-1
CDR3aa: CASRPGGSVSSGNTIYF
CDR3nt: TGCGCCAGCAGGCCTGGGGGGTCGGTTAGTTCTGGAAACACCATATATTTT

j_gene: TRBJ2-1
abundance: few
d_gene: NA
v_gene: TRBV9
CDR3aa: CASSVGSSYNEQFF
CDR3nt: TGTGCCAGCAGCGTAGGTTCTTCGTACAATGAGCAGTTCTTC

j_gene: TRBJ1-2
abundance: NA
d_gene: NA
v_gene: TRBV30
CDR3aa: CAWSEGPYGYTF
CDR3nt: TGTGCCTGGTCGGAGGGGCCCTATGGCTACACCTTC

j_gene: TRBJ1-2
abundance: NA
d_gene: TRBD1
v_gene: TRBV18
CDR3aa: CASSPVTGGADYGYTF
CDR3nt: TGTGCCAGCTCACCAGTGACAGGGGGCGCCGACTATGGCTACACCTTC

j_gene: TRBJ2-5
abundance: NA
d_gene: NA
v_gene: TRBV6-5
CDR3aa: CASSYIGGETQYF
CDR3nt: TGTGCCAGCAGTTACATAGGGGGAGAGACCCAGTACTTC